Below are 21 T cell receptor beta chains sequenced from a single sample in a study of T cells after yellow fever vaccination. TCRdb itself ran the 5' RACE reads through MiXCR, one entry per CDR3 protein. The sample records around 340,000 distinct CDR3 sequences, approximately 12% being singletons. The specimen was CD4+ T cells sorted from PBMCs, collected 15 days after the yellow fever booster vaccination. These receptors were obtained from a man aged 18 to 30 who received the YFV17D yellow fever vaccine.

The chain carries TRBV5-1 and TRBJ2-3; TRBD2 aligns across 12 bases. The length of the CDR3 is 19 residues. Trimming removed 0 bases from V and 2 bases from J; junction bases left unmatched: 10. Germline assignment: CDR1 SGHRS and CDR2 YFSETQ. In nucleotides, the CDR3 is TGCGCCAGCAGCTTGGCTAGCGGGGGGGCGAACTCCCCCACAGATACGCAGTATTTT. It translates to CASSLASGGANSPTDTQYF.

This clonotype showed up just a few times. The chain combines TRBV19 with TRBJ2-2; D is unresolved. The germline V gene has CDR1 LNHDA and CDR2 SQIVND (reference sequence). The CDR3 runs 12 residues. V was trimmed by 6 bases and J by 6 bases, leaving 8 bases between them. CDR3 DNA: TGTGCCAGTAGCCGGATAGCCGGGGAGCTGTTTTTT. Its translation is CASSRIAGELFF.

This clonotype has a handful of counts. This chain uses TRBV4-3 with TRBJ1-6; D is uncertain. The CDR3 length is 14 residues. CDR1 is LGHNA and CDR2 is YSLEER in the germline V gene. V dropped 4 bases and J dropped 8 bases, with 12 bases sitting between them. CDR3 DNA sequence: TGCGCCAGCAGCCTCTTAGCGGGTGATTCACCCCTCCACTTT. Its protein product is CASSLLAGDSPLHF.

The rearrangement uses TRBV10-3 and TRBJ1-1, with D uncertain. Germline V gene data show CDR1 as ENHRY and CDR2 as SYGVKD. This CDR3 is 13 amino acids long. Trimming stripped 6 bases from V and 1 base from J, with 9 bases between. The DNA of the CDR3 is TGTGCCATCAGATCAGGAGAGAACACTGAAGCTTTCTTT. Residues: CAIRSGENTEAFF.

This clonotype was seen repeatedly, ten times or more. In nucleotides, the CDR3 is TGTGCCAGCAGCTTAAGAAGCGGGGGGAACACCGGGGAGCTGTTTTTT. Protein product: CASSLRSGGNTGELFF. The rearrangement joins TRBV7-2 to TRBJ2-2; 8 bases are shared with TRBD2. Germline V gene data show CDR1 as SGHTA and CDR2 as FQGNSA. V was clipped by 2 bases and J by 1 base; unmatched bases: 3. This CDR3 is built from 16 residues.

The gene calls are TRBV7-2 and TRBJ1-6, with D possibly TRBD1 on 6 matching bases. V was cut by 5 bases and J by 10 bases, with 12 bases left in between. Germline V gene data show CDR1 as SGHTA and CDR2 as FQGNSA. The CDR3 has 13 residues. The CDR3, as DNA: TGTGCCAGCAGCCCCCAGGGGTCGTCACCCCTCCACTTT. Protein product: CASSPQGSSPLHF. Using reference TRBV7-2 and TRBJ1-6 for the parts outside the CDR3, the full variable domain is GAGVSQSPSNKVTEKGKDVELRCDPISGHTALYWYRQSLGQGLEFLIYFQGNSAPDKSGLPSDRFSAERTGGSVSTLTIQRTQQEDSAVYLCASSPQGSSPLHFGNGTRLTVT.

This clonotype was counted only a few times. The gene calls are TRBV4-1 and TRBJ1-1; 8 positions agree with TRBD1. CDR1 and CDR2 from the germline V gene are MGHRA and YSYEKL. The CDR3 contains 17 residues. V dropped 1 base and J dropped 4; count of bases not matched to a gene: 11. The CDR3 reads CASSQGMQGARGTEAFF. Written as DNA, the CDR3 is TGCGCCAGCAGCCAAGGGATGCAGGGGGCAAGGGGCACTGAAGCTTTCTTT.

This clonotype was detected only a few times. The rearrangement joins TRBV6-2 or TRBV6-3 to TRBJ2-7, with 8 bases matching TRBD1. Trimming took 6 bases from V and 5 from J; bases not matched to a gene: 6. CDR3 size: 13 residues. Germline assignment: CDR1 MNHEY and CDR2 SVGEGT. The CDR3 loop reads CASRQSTGDEQYF. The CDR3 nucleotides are TGTGCCAGCAGACAGTCGACAGGGGACGAGCAGTACTTC.

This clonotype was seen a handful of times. CDR3 nucleotide sequence: TGTGCCAGCAACGAACAGGCTGGTGGCTACACCTTC. This translates into CASNEQAGGYTF. The chain is built from TRBV2 and TRBJ1-2, with a weak D call TRBD1 (5 bases). This CDR3 contains 12 residues. Germline V CDR1 and CDR2: SNHLY, FYNNEI. Trimming stripped 7 bases from V and 7 bases from J, with 13 bases between. Combining the CDR3 with reference TRBV2 and TRBJ1-2 gives the whole variable domain EPEVTQTPSHQVTQMGQEVILRCVPISNHLYFYWYRQILGQKVEFLVSFYNNEISEKSEIFDDQFSVERPDGSNFTLKIRSTKLEDSAMYFCASNEQAGGYTFGSGTRLTVV.

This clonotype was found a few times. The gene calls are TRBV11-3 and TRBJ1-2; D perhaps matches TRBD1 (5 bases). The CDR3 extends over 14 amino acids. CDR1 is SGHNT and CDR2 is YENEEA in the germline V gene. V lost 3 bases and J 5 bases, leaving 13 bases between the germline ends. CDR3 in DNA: TGTGCCAGCAGCTTCCCGGGGGGGACTTATGGCTACACCTTC. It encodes CASSFPGGTYGYTF.

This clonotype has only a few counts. CDR3: CASSFYGQRGGYTF. The CDR3 DNA is TGTGCCAGCAGTTTTTACGGACAGCGAGGGGGCTACACCTTC. The rearrangement joins TRBV6-2 or TRBV6-3 to TRBJ1-2, with D possibly being TRBD1 (6 bases). Trimming shortened V by 4 bases and J by 8 bases, and 17 bases separated the two germline ends. From germline, CDR1 is MNHEY and CDR2 SVGEGT. The CDR3 length is 14 residues.

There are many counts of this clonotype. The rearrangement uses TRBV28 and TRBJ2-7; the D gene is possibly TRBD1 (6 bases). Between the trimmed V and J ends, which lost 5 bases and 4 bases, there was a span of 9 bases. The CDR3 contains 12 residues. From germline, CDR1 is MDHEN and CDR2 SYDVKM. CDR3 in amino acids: CASSRTEYEQYV. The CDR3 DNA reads TGTGCCAGCAGTAGGACAGAGTACGAGCAGTACGTC.

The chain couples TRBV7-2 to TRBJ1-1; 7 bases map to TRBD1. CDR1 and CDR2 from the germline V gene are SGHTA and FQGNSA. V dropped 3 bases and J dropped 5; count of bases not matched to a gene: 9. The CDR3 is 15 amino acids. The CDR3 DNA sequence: TGTGCCAGCAGCTTGTTTGTTCAGGGGGGAACTGAAGCTTTCTTT. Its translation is CASSLFVQGGTEAFF.

CDR3 sequence reads: CASSLDRGNRGYTF. In nucleotides, the CDR3 is TGTGCCAGCAGCTTAGACCGGGGAAATCGGGGCTACACCTTC. This chain joins TRBV7-2 and TRBJ1-2; unclear D gene. Germline V CDR1 and CDR2: SGHTA, FQGNSA. The V gene lost 1 base and the J gene lost 8 bases, with 14 bases spanning the gap. This CDR3 region has 14 residues.

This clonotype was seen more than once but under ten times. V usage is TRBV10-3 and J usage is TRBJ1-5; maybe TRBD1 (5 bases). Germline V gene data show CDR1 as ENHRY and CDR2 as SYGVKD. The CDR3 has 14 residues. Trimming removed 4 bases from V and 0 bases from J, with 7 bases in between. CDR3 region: CAISGTNSNQPQHF. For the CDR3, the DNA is TGTGCCATCAGTGGGACAAATAGCAATCAGCCCCAGCATTTT.

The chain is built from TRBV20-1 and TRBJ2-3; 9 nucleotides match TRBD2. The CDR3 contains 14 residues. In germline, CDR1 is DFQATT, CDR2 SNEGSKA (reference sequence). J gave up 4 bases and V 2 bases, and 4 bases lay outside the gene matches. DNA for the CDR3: TGCAGTGCTAGACCGGGACTAGCCCCAGATACGCAGTATTTT. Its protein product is CSARPGLAPDTQYF.

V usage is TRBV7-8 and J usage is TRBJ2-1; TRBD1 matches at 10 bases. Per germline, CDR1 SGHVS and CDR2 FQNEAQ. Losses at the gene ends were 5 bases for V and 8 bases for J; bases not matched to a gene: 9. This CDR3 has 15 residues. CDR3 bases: TGTGCCAGCAGCCGGGGACAGGGGCCCTCGGATGAGCAGTTCTTC. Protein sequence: CASSRGQGPSDEQFF.

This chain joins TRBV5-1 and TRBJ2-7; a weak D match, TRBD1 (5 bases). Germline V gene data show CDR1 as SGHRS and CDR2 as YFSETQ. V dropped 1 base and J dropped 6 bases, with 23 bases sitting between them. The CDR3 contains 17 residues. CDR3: CASSLYLGAGALGEQYF. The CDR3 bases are TGCGCCAGCAGCTTGTATTTGGGTGCTGGGGCTCTCGGCGAGCAGTACTTC.

Here the CDR3 DNA reads TGTGCCAGCAGCCCGGACAGTCCTAACTATGGCTACACCTTC. It encodes CASSPDSPNYGYTF. The chain carries TRBV11-1 and TRBJ1-2; possible D gene TRBD1, 6 bases. Germline V gene sequence: CDR1 SGHAT, CDR2 FQDESV (reference sequence). The CDR3 runs 14 residues. V lost 5 bases, J lost 0 bases, and 10 bases lay in between.

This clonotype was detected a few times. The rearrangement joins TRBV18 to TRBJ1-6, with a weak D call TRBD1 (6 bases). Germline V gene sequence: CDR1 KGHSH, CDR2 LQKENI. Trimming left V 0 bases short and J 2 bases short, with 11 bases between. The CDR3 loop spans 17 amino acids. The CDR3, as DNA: TGTGCCAGCTCACCACCCGGGGGCTTCACCTATAATTCACCCCTCCACTTT. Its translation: CASSPPGGFTYNSPLHF.

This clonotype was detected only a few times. The CDR3 here is CASSWPPGGSRSGANVLTF. The CDR3 DNA is TGTGCCAGCAGCTGGCCCCCAGGGGGCTCACGCTCTGGGGCCAACGTCCTGACTTTC. This chain uses TRBV7-3 with TRBJ2-6, with TRBD1 identical over 8 bases. Germline CDR1 and CDR2: SGHTA and FQGTGA. The V gene end was trimmed by 4 bases and the J gene end by 0 bases; junction bases not matched to a gene: 11. CDR3 size: 19 residues.